The clone carrying this T cell receptor (beta chain) appeared once. Its target is not known. These data originate in a study of T cell responses to AZD1222 COVID-19 vaccine. The study, taken as a whole, reports: The peak T cell response came first, and repertoires were sampled only after it. When two AZD1222 doses had been given, Spike-specific TCR breadth and depth rose. Distributed over spike, vaccine-associated CD4 TCRs predominated at 160-218 and 743-854.

The V gene end was trimmed by 0 bases and the J gene end by 7 bases; junction bases not matched to a gene: 8. Germline lookup yields CDR1 MGHRA and CDR2 YSYEKL. The CDR3 has 17 residues. The method was immunoSEQ multiplex PCR; TCRdb's version includes in-frame clones alone and lacks a portion of them. The repertoire holds roughly 200,000 clones, with around 93% as singletons. This sample comprised peripheral blood, obtained 28 days after the second dose of the MenACWY control vaccine. The rearrangement joins TRBV4-1 to TRBJ2-1; 11 bases align to TRBD2. The clonotype was recovered from an adult who received the MenACWY meningococcal vaccine as a control. CDR3 coding DNA: TGCGCCAGCAGCCAAGAGAGGCTAGCGGGGGGCCAGAATGAGCAGTTCTTC. This translates into CASSQERLAGGQNEQFF.